The 30 T cell receptor beta chains below come from one sample, sequenced in a study of blood T cell repertoires in COVID-19. Sequenced by immunoSEQ multiplex PCR; TCRdb stores in-frame clones only, minus some. The table has 200,000 to 250,000 clones, 70% to 90% seen once; the top ten hold approximately 10%. The material sequenced was PBMCs or T cells enriched from blood (not recorded which). Every receptor here comes from a man aged 25 to 40 who had recovered from COVID-19.

The chain joins TRBV5-1 to TRBJ2-7, with 8 positions matching TRBD1. V lost 0 bases to trimming and J lost 4 bases; unmatched junction nucleotides: 9. The germline CDR1 and CDR2 sequences are SGHRS and YFSETQ. The CDR3 sequence is 16 residues long. The CDR3 DNA reads as TGCGCCAGCAGCTTGGGGTCAGGGGGCAGCGTGTACGAGCAGTACTTC. It yields the protein CASSLGSGGSVYEQYF.

J is TRBJ1-1 and V is TRBV6-5, with 9 positions matching TRBD1. The CDR3 loop spans 15 amino acids. Looked up from germline, CDR1 is MNHEY and CDR2 is SVGAGI. Trimming cost V 6 bases and J 4 bases; bases outside gene matches: 9. The CDR3 DNA sequence: TGTGCCAGCAGGGGTAGACAGGGGGTCACCACTGAAGCTTTCTTT. Protein sequence: CASRGRQGVTTEAFF.

This clone was seen a handful of times. The gene calls are TRBV5-1 and TRBJ1-1, with D unclear. Trimming pared 4 bases from V and 11 bases from J, leaving 18 bases between. From germline, CDR1 is SGHRS and CDR2 YFSETQ. This CDR3 is 13 amino acids long. The CDR3 is CASSLSGGEGAFF. The CDR3 DNA is TGCGCCAGCAGCCTCTCGGGTGGGGAGGGTGCTTTCTTT.

The chain links TRBV24-1 to TRBJ2-4, with 12 bases fitting TRBD1. J was trimmed by 0 bases and V by 8 bases; bases with no gene match: 7. The CDR3 spans 17 residues. Germline lookup yields CDR1 KGHDR and CDR2 SFDVKD. Here the CDR3 reads CATTGTGGLLAKNIQYF. CDR3 nucleotides: TGTGCCACCACCGGGACAGGGGGCCTTCTAGCCAAAAACATTCAGTACTTC.

The CDR3 DNA follows: TGCGCCAGCAGCATACAGGATGAAGCTTTCTTT. Protein sequence: CASSIQDEAFF. The V and J genes are TRBV5-1 and TRBJ1-1; tentatively, D is TRBD1 (5 bases). The CDR3 totals 11 residues. The germline CDR1 and CDR2 sequences are SGHRS and YFSETQ. Deletions cut 4 bases from V and 7 bases from J, with 8 bases between.

The rearrangement joins TRBV3-1 (or the pseudogene TRBV3-2) to TRBJ1-6; D might be TRBD1 (6 bases). Trimming pared 6 bases from V and 6 bases from J, leaving 15 bases between. In germline, CDR1 is LGHDT, CDR2 YNNKEL (reference sequence). The CDR3 totals 15 residues. CDR3 residues: CASRQNRATNSPLHF. CDR3 coding DNA: TGTGCCAGCAGACAAAACAGGGCGACTAATTCACCCCTCCACTTT.

The J gene is TRBJ2-5, the V gene TRBV6-2 or TRBV6-3; the match to TRBD2 covers 10 bases. V was pared by 2 bases and J by 4 bases, with 10 bases of the junction left unmatched. Germline CDR1 MNHEY, CDR2 SVGEGT. The CDR3 has 17 residues. The CDR3 here is CASSYLAGARGGETQYF. The CDR3 DNA is TGTGCCAGCAGTTACCTAGCGGGGGCCAGGGGAGGAGAGACCCAGTACTTC.

The CDR3 region has the DNA TGTGCCAGCTCACCACCGACGGGCCGGGGTGGCTACACCTTC. Translation gives CASSPPTGRGGYTF. The chain recombines TRBV18 with TRBJ1-2; D is undetermined. There are 14 residues in the CDR3. V was trimmed by 0 bases and J by 7 bases, leaving 12 bases between them. CDR1 is KGHSH, CDR2 LQKENI, per germline.

Comments on this clone: The junction departs from germline at one end; a sequencing error may be responsible. The rearrangement uses TRBV27 and TRBJ1-1; perhaps TRBD1 as D (6 bases). This CDR3 region has 14 residues. The V gene's germline CDR1 is MNHEY and CDR2 SMNVEV (reference sequence). The CDR3 region is CASSLSTGFGEAFF. CDR3 coding DNA: TGTGCCAGCAGTCTATCAACAGGGTTTGGGGAGGCTTTCTTT.

This chain uses TRBV19 with TRBJ2-5; TRBD2 agrees at 8 bases. CDR1 and CDR2 (germline): LNHDA, SQIVND (reference sequence). V was clipped by 6 bases and J by 1 base; unmatched bases: 4. The CDR3 runs to 14 residues. The CDR3 DNA follows: TGTGCCAGTAGATCTAGCGGGCCCCAAGAGACCCAGTACTTC. It encodes CASRSSGPQETQYF.

This chain links TRBV29-1 with TRBJ2-1; 7 bases align to TRBD2. The V and J ends lost 3 bases and 10 bases, in that order; junction bases with no gene match: 6. The germline V gene has CDR1 SQVTM and CDR2 ANQGSEA. The CDR3 contains 12 residues. The CDR3, as DNA: TGCAGCGTTGAGGGAGGGTCGGAAGAGCAGTTCTTC. Translated, it gives CSVEGGSEEQFF.

The chain couples TRBV27 to TRBJ2-2; TRBD2 matches at 9 bases. The CDR3 consists of 17 residues. J was trimmed by 6 bases and V by 3 bases; bases with no gene match: 11. Germline V gives CDR1 MNHEY, CDR2 SMNVEV (reference sequence). The CDR3 region has the DNA TGTGCCAGCAGTTTGGCTAGCGGGATCGCCTATTCCGGGGAGCTGTTTTTT. Residues: CASSLASGIAYSGELFF.

The chain employs TRBV6-5 and TRBJ2-1; 8 nucleotides line up with TRBD1. Germline V CDR1 and CDR2: MNHEY, SVGAGI. After removal of 6 bases from V and 4 bases from J, the junction contained 5 bases not matched to a gene. The CDR3 is 14 residues long. CDR3: CASSRTGIYNEQFF. In nucleotides, the CDR3 is TGTGCCAGCAGCAGGACAGGGATTTACAATGAGCAGTTCTTC.

J is TRBJ1-4 and V is TRBV15; no definite D call. V dropped 8 bases and J dropped 8 bases, with 9 bases sitting between them. Germline V gene sequence: CDR1 LNHNV, CDR2 YYDKDF (reference sequence). The CDR3 sequence is 11 residues long. For the CDR3, the DNA is TGTGCCACCGGTGGTGGCGAAAAACTGTTTTTT. It encodes CATGGGEKLFF.

This clone was counted a few times. V is TRBV15 and J is TRBJ1-4, with 8 bases fitting TRBD1. With V trimmed by 0 bases and J by 10 bases, 10 bases remained unmatched. This CDR3 is built from 16 residues. The germline CDR1 and CDR2 sequences are LNHNV and YYDKDF (reference sequence). This chain's CDR3 is CATSRDRTGLYGKLFF. As DNA, the CDR3 is TGTGCCACCAGCAGAGATAGGACAGGGCTTTACGGAAAACTGTTTTTT.

As regards this clone: At the DNA level, this CDR3 is encoded by other sequences in the same sample as well. This chain links TRBV27 with TRBJ1-6; the match to TRBD1 covers 7 bases. Germline V lookup: CDR1 MNHEY, CDR2 SMNVEV (reference sequence). V trimming: 6 bases; J trimming: 6 bases; junction bases outside the gene matches: 5. The CDR3 runs to 14 residues. CDR3 protein: CASSPGTANSPLHF. The DNA of the CDR3 is TGTGCCAGCAGCCCCGGGACAGCTAATTCACCCCTCCACTTT.

The chain uses TRBV6-5 and TRBJ1-5; 9 bases agree with TRBD1. V lost 6 bases and J lost 5; bases outside the gene matches: 5. Germline loops: CDR1 MNHEY, CDR2 SVGAGI. The CDR3 is 14 amino acids. The CDR3 here is CASRDRGLYQPQHF. The CDR3, as DNA: TGTGCCAGCAGGGACAGGGGATTATATCAGCCCCAGCATTTT.

V and J are TRBV9 and TRBJ2-3; no clear D gene. Trimming cost V 4 bases and J 4 bases, with 13 bases left between them. CDR1 is SGDLS, CDR2 YYNGEE, per germline. This CDR3 region has 14 residues. As DNA, the CDR3 is TGTGCCAGCAGCTCCCGCGCCCCTTCAGATACGCAGTATTTT. Translated, it gives CASSSRAPSDTQYF.

The J gene is TRBJ1-5, the V gene TRBV18; 7 nucleotides line up with TRBD1. From germline, CDR1 is KGHSH and CDR2 LQKENI. The CDR3 spans 16 residues. Germline trimming cut 4 bases from V and 3 bases from J; bases unmatched to any gene: 9. The CDR3 nucleotides read TGTGCCAGCTCACGGGACCAGACAGGGTTCAATCAGCCCCAGCATTTT. Encoded protein: CASSRDQTGFNQPQHF.

The CDR3 region is CASSLRDRNEKLFF. CDR3 sequence (DNA): TGTGCCAGCAGCCTCCGGGACAGAAATGAAAAACTGTTTTTT. The chain has TRBV28 and TRBJ1-4, with 7 bases fitting TRBD1. Germline V lookup: CDR1 MDHEN, CDR2 SYDVKM. The V segment lost 6 bases and the J segment 5 bases; nucleotides outside the gene matches: 6. The CDR3 is made up of 14 amino acids.

V gene TRBV3-1 (or the pseudogene TRBV3-2) combines with J gene TRBJ2-1, with TRBD2 matching 10 bases. Germline assignment: CDR1 LGHDT and CDR2 YNNKEL (reference sequence). The length of the CDR3 is 17 residues. The V segment lost 2 bases and the J segment 8 bases; nucleotides outside the gene matches: 12. The CDR3 region has the DNA TGTGCCAGCAGCCAACTATCAGCGGGGGGGCTGAAGGATGAGCAGTTCTTC. The encoded protein is CASSQLSAGGLKDEQFF.

This clone was picked up one time. J is TRBJ1-6 and V is TRBV18, with no clear D. The ends were cut back, 5 bases at V and 0 bases at J, with 8 bases in the middle. The CDR3 runs to 15 residues. CDR1 and CDR2 (germline): KGHSH, LQKENI. The CDR3 region is CASSAGSSYNSPLHF. CDR3 nucleotide sequence: TGTGCCAGCTCAGCCGGGAGCTCCTATAATTCACCCCTCCACTTT.

The gene calls are TRBV3-1 (or the pseudogene TRBV3-2) and TRBJ1-6, with D hard to call. Trimming cost V 0 bases and J 9 bases, with 6 bases left between them. Germline CDR1 LGHDT, CDR2 YNNKEL (reference sequence). There are 13 residues in the CDR3. CDR3 amino acids: CASSQENGSPLHF. As DNA, the CDR3 is TGTGCCAGCAGCCAAGAAAACGGTTCACCCCTCCACTTT.

The chain has TRBV30 and TRBJ1-1; D may be TRBD1 (6 bases). Between the trimmed V and J ends, which lost 3 bases and 1 base, there was a span of 12 bases. This CDR3 region has 14 residues. Germline assignment: CDR1 GTSNPN and CDR2 SVGIG (reference sequence). CDR3 region: CAWRVPGANTEAFF. The CDR3 nucleotides read TGTGCCTGGAGGGTACCAGGGGCGAACACTGAAGCTTTCTTT.

This clone appeared a few times. The gene calls are TRBV5-5 and TRBJ1-1, with D uncertain. Per the germline V gene, CDR1 is SGHKS and CDR2 is YYEKEE (reference sequence). The V gene lost 0 bases and the J gene lost 1 base, with 4 bases spanning the gap. The CDR3 extends over 13 amino acids. CDR3 sequence reads: CASSLAGNTEAFF. The CDR3 bases are TGTGCCAGCAGCTTGGCAGGGAACACTGAAGCTTTCTTT.

The V gene is TRBV7-2, the J gene TRBJ2-7, with D unresolved. In germline, CDR1 is SGHTA, CDR2 FQGNSA. CDR3 size: 13 residues. V lost 5 bases, J lost 2 bases, and 10 bases lay in between. The CDR3 coding sequence is TGTGCCAGCAGCGCCAGCGAAGCCTACGAGCAGTACTTC. This translates into CASSASEAYEQYF.

The chain uses TRBV10-1 and TRBJ2-1; D is uncertain. The germline V gene has CDR1 WNHNN and CDR2 SYGVQD (reference sequence). V was trimmed by 0 bases and J by 3 bases, leaving 6 bases between them. This CDR3 comprises 14 residues. Here the CDR3 DNA reads TGCGCCAGCAGTGAGTCGGCGGACTACAATGAGCAGTTCTTC. This translates into CASSESADYNEQFF.

The rearrangement links TRBV11-3 to TRBJ2-3; 12 positions agree with TRBD2. Germline CDR1 is SGHNT and CDR2 is YENEEA. J gave up 2 bases and V 5 bases, and 5 bases lay outside the gene matches. This CDR3 spans 16 amino acids. DNA for the CDR3: TGTGCCAGCAGCCCAAGGACTAGCGGGACCACAGATACGCAGTATTTT. Residues: CASSPRTSGTTDTQYF.

The CDR3 reads CASSMVDSGNTIYF. In DNA form, the CDR3 reads TGTGCCAGTAGTATGGTAGACTCTGGAAACACCATATATTTT. This rearrangement joins TRBV19 to TRBJ1-3; no definite D call. V was cut by 3 bases and J by 0 bases, with 6 bases left in between. CDR3 size: 14 residues. The germline V gene encodes CDR1 LNHDA and CDR2 SQIVND (reference sequence).

Here the CDR3 reads CASRNRLAYEQYF. In nucleotides, the CDR3 is TGTGCCAGCAGAAATAGACTAGCCTACGAGCAGTACTTC. The gene calls are TRBV2 and TRBJ2-7; possibly TRBD2 for D (6 bases). Trimming pared 6 bases from V and 2 bases from J, leaving 11 bases between. The germline gives CDR1 SNHLY, CDR2 FYNNEI. This CDR3 region has 13 residues.